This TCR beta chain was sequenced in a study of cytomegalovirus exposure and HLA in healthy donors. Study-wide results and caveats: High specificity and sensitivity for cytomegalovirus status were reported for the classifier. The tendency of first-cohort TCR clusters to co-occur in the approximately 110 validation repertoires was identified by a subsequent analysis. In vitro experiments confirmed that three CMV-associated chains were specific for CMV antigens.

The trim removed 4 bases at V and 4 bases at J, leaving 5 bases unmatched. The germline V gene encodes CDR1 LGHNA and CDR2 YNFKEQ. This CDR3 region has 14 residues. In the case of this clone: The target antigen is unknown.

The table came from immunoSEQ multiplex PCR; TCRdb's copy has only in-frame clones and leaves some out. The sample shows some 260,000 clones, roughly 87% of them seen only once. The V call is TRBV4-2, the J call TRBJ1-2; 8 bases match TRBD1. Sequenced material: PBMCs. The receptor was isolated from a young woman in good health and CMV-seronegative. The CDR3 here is CASSPGQGGYGYTF. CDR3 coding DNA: TGTGCCAGCAGCCCTGGACAGGGCGGCTATGGCTACACCTTC.